The T cell receptor (beta chain) described here comes from a study of CD8 T cells in ankylosing spondylitis. Libraries of TCR beta came from quantitative 5'-RACE with molecular barcodes. TCRdb recomputed calls from the 5' RACE reads with MiXCR, one row per CDR3 protein. Here the sample spans about 540,000 distinct CDR3 sequences, 9.5% to 15% being singletons. Points from the study as a whole: Within peripheral blood, clones linked to disease were CD8+ and relatively rare. Characteristic, it appeared, of ankylosing spondylitis blood was a TCR beta motif of eight or nine highly homologous variants. Clones tied to disease were said to be significantly enriched in matched ankylosing spondylitis synovial fluid. Earlier work had already found some motif variants in reactive arthritis synovial fluid and blood.

This clonotype was recorded at least ten times. Its antigen is as yet unknown. This sequence was found in a male donor with ankylosing spondylitis. Sequenced material: blood, either unsorted or a sorted T cell fraction (not recorded which).

CDR3 sequence reads: CASSGTGEVGYTF. CDR3 nucleotides: TGTGCCAGCAGTGGGACAGGGGAGGTTGGCTACACCTTC. The rearrangement links TRBV2 to TRBJ1-2; TRBD1 agrees at 9 bases. J gave up 7 bases and V 4 bases, and 4 bases lay outside the gene matches. CDR1 is SNHLY and CDR2 is FYNNEI in the germline V gene. CDR3 length: 13 amino acids.